Below, 19 T cell receptor beta chains from the same sample are listed, as sequenced in a study of preoperative IRX-2 immunotherapy in early breast cancer. As to treatment: preoperative locoregional IRX-2 cytokine immunotherapy. Libraries were prepared by immunoSEQ multiplex PCR; TCRdb keeps only in-frame clonotypes and omits some of them. The sample includes fewer than 25,000 clones, over 85% of them seen just once. The specimen was tumor tissue, collected after IRX-2 immunotherapy. Source of these receptors: a human donor with breast cancer.

The J gene is TRBJ1-5, the V gene TRBV6-6; no definite D call. CDR3 length: 15 residues. Trimming removed 7 bases at V and 3 bases at J, with 16 bases between. The germline V gene encodes CDR1 MNHNY and CDR2 SVGAGI (reference sequence). CDR3 in DNA: TGTGCCAGCAAAGCCCTCCGGGAGTTCAATCAGCCCCAGCATTTT. It translates to CASKALREFNQPQHF.

The J gene is TRBJ1-5, the V gene TRBV5-1; no clear D gene. V was cut by 4 bases and J by 1 base, with 15 bases left in between. The CDR3 has 16 residues. Germline values: CDR1 SGHRS, CDR2 YFSETQ. The CDR3 here is CASSLLLGRSNQPQHF. The CDR3 coding sequence is TGCGCCAGCAGCCTACTCCTCGGCCGGAGCAATCAGCCCCAGCATTTT. Full variable domain (rest looked up from reference TRBV5-1 and TRBJ1-5): KAGVTQTPRYLIKTRGQQVTLSCSPISGHRSVSWYQQTPGQGLQFLFEYFSETQRNKGNFPGRFSGRQFSNSRSEMNVSTLELGDSALYLCASSLLLGRSNQPQHFGDGTRLSIL.

This chain connects TRBV9 to TRBJ1-1; D is unclear. The germline gives CDR1 SGDLS, CDR2 YYNGEE. The CDR3 totals 13 residues. Trimming stripped 4 bases from V and 1 base from J, with 8 bases between. CDR3 loop: CASSSTGNTEAFF. CDR3 DNA: TGTGCCAGCAGCTCGACGGGGAACACTGAAGCTTTCTTT.

This rearrangement joins TRBV10-3 to TRBJ1-4; D unresolved. V shed 0 bases and J shed 12 bases, with 8 bases lying between them. In germline, CDR1 is ENHRY, CDR2 SYGVKD. The CDR3 totals 12 residues. The CDR3 region has the DNA TGTGCCATCAGTGAGTCGTCCGCTCAACTGTTTTTT. This gives the protein CAISESSAQLFF.

This clone was found a few times. V usage is TRBV28 and J usage is TRBJ2-3, with D perhaps TRBD1 (5 bases). Germline CDR1 is MDHEN and CDR2 is SYDVKM. V was pared by 3 bases and J by 3 bases, with 10 bases between. The length of the CDR3 is 14 residues. CDR3 residues: CASSFLAGTDTQYF. As DNA, the CDR3 is TGTGCCAGCAGTTTCCTGGCAGGGACAGATACGCAGTATTTT.

The V call is TRBV27, the J call TRBJ1-1; D not resolved. Deletions cut 6 bases from V and 7 bases from J, with 15 bases between. This CDR3 spans 13 amino acids. Germline V gene lookup returns CDR1 MNHEY and CDR2 SMNVEV (reference sequence). CDR3 sequence (DNA): TGTGCCAGCAGATCCTTCGGACCTTTTGAAGCTTTCTTT. Translated: CASRSFGPFEAFF.

The genes are TRBV5-1 and TRBJ1-3; D remains unclear. The CDR3 sequence is 12 residues long. The germline CDR1 and CDR2 sequences are SGHRS and YFSETQ. Trimming pared 1 base from V and 9 bases from J, leaving 8 bases between. The chain's CDR3 is CASSLNEGTIYF. The CDR3 nucleotides read TGCGCCAGCAGCTTGAACGAGGGCACCATATATTTT.

CDR3: CASSQGSGQGIAYTIYF. For the CDR3, the DNA is TGTGCCAGCAGCCAAGGTTCGGGACAGGGGATTGCATACACCATATATTTT. V usage is TRBV14 and J usage is TRBJ1-3; 10 positions agree with TRBD1. From germline, CDR1 is SGHDN and CDR2 FVKESK. V gave up 1 base and J gave up 8 bases; unmatched junction bases: 11. The CDR3 is made up of 17 amino acids.

V gene TRBV5-1 combines with J gene TRBJ1-2; 8 positions match TRBD1. The CDR3 is 18 residues long. Per germline, CDR1 SGHRS and CDR2 YFSETQ. The V segment lost 0 bases and the J segment 8 bases; nucleotides outside the gene matches: 18. The CDR3 DNA reads TGCGCCAGCAGCTTGGCCTACAGGGGGAGAAACGAAAAAAGGGGCTACACCTTC. It is translated as CASSLAYRGRNEKRGYTF.

J is TRBJ1-5 and V is TRBV30; D gene ambiguous. The germline V gene encodes CDR1 GTSNPN and CDR2 SVGIG (reference sequence). V was cut by 2 bases and J by 4 bases, with 6 bases left in between. CDR3 size: 12 residues. The CDR3 coding sequence is TGTGCCTGGAGTATGACAAATCAGCCCCAGCATTTT. Translation gives CAWSMTNQPQHF.

This chain joins TRBV9 and TRBJ2-1, with 8 nucleotides matching TRBD2. Germline V CDR1 and CDR2: SGDLS, YYNGEE. This CDR3 spans 15 amino acids. V dropped 2 bases and J dropped 7; count of bases not matched to a gene: 8. Here the CDR3 DNA reads TGTGCCAGCAGCGTCTGGAACGGGGGGGTTAATGAGCAGTTCTTC. Encoded protein: CASSVWNGGVNEQFF.

The chain employs TRBV4-2 and TRBJ1-3, with D tentatively TRBD1 (6 bases). Trimming stripped 1 base from V and 5 bases from J, with 12 bases between. This CDR3 is built from 15 residues. Germline CDR1 and CDR2: LGHNA and YNFKEQ. The CDR3 here is CASSQGQQGRNTIYF. DNA of the CDR3: TGTGCCAGCAGCCAAGGACAGCAGGGGAGAAACACCATATATTTT.

The rearrangement joins TRBV27 to TRBJ2-1, with D perhaps TRBD2 (6 bases). The V end lost 2 bases, the J end lost 3 bases, and 14 bases lay between the germline ends. Germline loops: CDR1 MNHEY, CDR2 SMNVEV (reference sequence). CDR3 length: 16 residues. The CDR3 region has the DNA TGTGCCAGCAGTTTAAGTTTCGGGGGATACTACAATGAGCAGTTCTTC. Amino acids: CASSLSFGGYYNEQFF.

The J gene is TRBJ2-1, the V gene TRBV7-7; TRBD1 agrees at 7 bases. Germline V gives CDR1 SSHAT, CDR2 FNYEAQ (reference sequence). This CDR3 is built from 13 residues. Trimming at V came to 5 bases and at J to 8 bases, leaving 6 bases not matched to a gene. CDR3 sequence reads: CASSPRQGDEQFF. CDR3 in DNA: TGTGCCAGCAGCCCCCGACAGGGTGATGAGCAGTTCTTC.

This clone was recorded once. The genes are TRBV25-1 and TRBJ2-7, with TRBD2 matching 11 bases. The length of the CDR3 is 15 residues. The V and J ends lost 7 bases and 0 bases, in that order; junction bases with no gene match: 5. Germline V gene data show CDR1 as MGHDK and CDR2 as SYGVNS. The DNA for the CDR3 is TGTGCCAGCACCACAGGACTAGCGGGCTCCTACGAGCAGTACTTC. As protein: CASTTGLAGSYEQYF.

The chain links TRBV28 to TRBJ2-7; D uncertain. V lost 5 bases to trimming and J lost 4 bases, with 6 bases between them. The CDR3 runs to 11 residues. Germline V gene data show CDR1 as MDHEN and CDR2 as SYDVKM. CDR3 protein: CASSDRYEQYV. The CDR3 DNA reads as TGTGCCAGCAGTGATCGGTACGAGCAGTACGTC.

The genes are TRBV28 and TRBJ2-5, with TRBD1 as a possible D gene (6 bases). The CDR3 sequence is 12 residues long. CDR1 and CDR2 from the germline V gene are MDHEN and SYDVKM. The ends were cut back, 9 bases at V and 2 bases at J, with 10 bases in the middle. CDR3 sequence: CARQGGQETQYF. The DNA for the CDR3 is TGTGCCAGACAGGGTGGGCAAGAGACCCAGTACTTC. The variable domain in full, completed from reference TRBV28 and TRBJ2-5, reads DVKVTQSSRYLVKRTGEKVFLECVQDMDHENMFWYRQDPGLGLRLIYFSYDVKMKEKGDIPEGYSVSREKKERFSLILESASTNQTSMYLCARQGGQETQYFGPGTRLLVL.

The chain joins TRBV7-6 to TRBJ1-5; D ambiguous. Germline V gives CDR1 SGHVS, CDR2 FNYEAQ. The V and J ends lost 1 base and 5 bases respectively, with 12 bases between them. CDR3 size: 15 residues. CDR3: CASSLEAGIYQPQHF. In DNA, the CDR3 is TGTGCCAGCAGCTTAGAGGCGGGGATATATCAGCCCCAGCATTTT. Drawing the rest from reference TRBV7-6 and TRBJ1-5, the complete variable domain is GAGVSQSPRYKVTKRGQDVALRCDPISGHVSLYWYRQALGQGPEFLTYFNYEAQQDKSGLPNDRFSAERPEGSISTLTIQRTEQRDSAMYRCASSLEAGIYQPQHFGDGTRLSIL.

The chain couples TRBV10-3 to TRBJ2-2; D not resolved. This CDR3 is built from 11 residues. CDR1 and CDR2 (germline): ENHRY, SYGVKD. V was trimmed by 5 bases and J by 7 bases, leaving 5 bases between them. In nucleotides, the CDR3 is TGTGCCATCAGTCCAGGCGGGGAGCTGTTTTTT. As protein: CAISPGGELFF.